What follows are 12 T cell receptor beta chains derived from one specimen sequenced in a study of cytomegalovirus exposure and HLA in healthy donors. The PCR had 60 Vbeta and 13 Jbeta primers. TCRdb's table, derived via immunoSEQ multiplex PCR, lists solely in-frame clones and lacks some. Among about 160,000 clones listed, roughly 77% were seen once. The sample comprised PBMCs. These TCRs come from a man aged 18 to 30 in good health and CMV-seropositive.

This clone was seen only a few times. This chain joins TRBV27 and TRBJ2-7; TRBD2 agrees at 8 bases. The germline gives CDR1 MNHEY, CDR2 SMNVEV (reference sequence). With V trimmed by 6 bases and J by 2 bases, 6 bases remained unmatched. The CDR3 spans 14 residues. The CDR3, as DNA: TGTGCCAGCAGGCCAGCGGGAGCCGCCTACGAGCAGTACGTC. It codes for CASRPAGAAYEQYV.

The chain couples TRBV5-1 to TRBJ2-5; 7 nucleotides agree with TRBD1. Germline CDR1 is SGHRS and CDR2 is YFSETQ. CDR3 length: 16 amino acids. The V and J ends lost 0 bases and 5 bases, in that order; junction bases with no gene match: 10. The CDR3 DNA reads TGCGCCAGCAGCTTGGCCCTGGGACAGTCTGTGGAGACCCAGTACTTC. Translated, it gives CASSLALGQSVETQYF.

The V gene is TRBV28, the J gene TRBJ2-3; D remains unclear. Trimming shortened V by 1 base and J by 6 bases, and 8 bases separated the two germline ends. The CDR3 covers 13 residues. Germline V gene sequence: CDR1 MDHEN, CDR2 SYDVKM. The CDR3 coding sequence is TGTGCCAGCAGTTTATCCCTTATTGATACGCAGTATTTT. Its protein product is CASSLSLIDTQYF.

The chain employs TRBV7-6 and TRBJ2-7; 8 bases line up with TRBD1. This CDR3 spans 16 amino acids. The ends lost 5 bases at V and 5 bases at J; junction bases unmatched: 14. Germline V lookup: CDR1 SGHVS, CDR2 FNYEAQ. DNA of the CDR3: TGTGCCAGCAGCCCCGGCAGGGCAGGGGGCGTCGACGAGCAGTACGTC. Translating it yields CASSPGRAGGVDEQYV.

The rearrangement links TRBV29-1 to TRBJ1-4, with TRBD1 as a possible D gene (6 bases). Germline assignment: CDR1 SQVTM and CDR2 ANQGSEA. V shed 7 bases and J shed 3 bases, with 18 bases lying between them. CDR3 length equals 15 residues. This chain's CDR3 is CSANILQGANEKLFF. CDR3 in DNA: TGCAGCGCAAACATCTTACAGGGAGCTAATGAAAAACTGTTTTTT. The complete variable domain, with remaining parts taken from reference TRBV29-1 and TRBJ1-4, reads SAVISQKPSRDICQRGTSLTIQCQVDSQVTMMFWYRQQPGQSLTLIATANQGSEATYESGFVIDKFPISRPNLTFSTLTVSNMSPEDSSIYLCSANILQGANEKLFFGSGTQLSVL.

The chain uses TRBV29-1 and TRBJ2-3; TRBD1 might be the D (6 bases). Looked up from germline, CDR1 is SQVTM and CDR2 is ANQGSEA. The CDR3 is 14 residues long. The V end was cut by 3 bases, the J end by 1 base, with 11 bases between. CDR3 residues: CSVEGPGGTDTQYF. CDR3 in DNA: TGCAGCGTTGAGGGCCCAGGGGGCACAGATACGCAGTATTTT.

Of note for this clone: This CDR3 is also generated by other DNA sequences in the sample. The chain uses TRBV5-1 and TRBJ2-3; D unclear. The CDR3 consists of 14 residues. Per the germline V gene, CDR1 is SGHRS and CDR2 is YFSETQ. The ends were cut back, 4 bases at V and 0 bases at J, with 9 bases in the middle. This CDR3 is CASSLDRSTDTQYF. The DNA for the CDR3 is TGCGCCAGCAGCCTGGACCGGAGCACAGATACGCAGTATTTT.

The chain is built from TRBV19 and TRBJ1-5; D remains ambiguous. The CDR3 has 15 residues. V dropped 8 bases and J dropped 4 bases, with 18 bases sitting between them. CDR1 is LNHDA, CDR2 SQIVND, per germline (reference sequence). The CDR3 sequence: CASLPRASGNQPQHF. CDR3 DNA sequence: TGTGCCAGTCTCCCTCGGGCATCGGGGAATCAGCCCCAGCATTTT.

Of note for this clone: At one end, the junction sequence differs from germline, possibly due to a read error. This chain links TRBV15 with TRBJ1-2, with a tentative D call TRBD1 (5 bases). Germline CDR1 reads LNHNV; CDR2 reads YYDKDF (reference sequence). This CDR3 has 16 amino acids. The chain's CDR3 is CATSRDEGVGAYGHTF. The CDR3 DNA reads as TGTGCCACCAGCAGAGATGAAGGTGTAGGGGCCTATGGCCACACCTTC. Based on the CDR3 plus reference TRBV15 and TRBJ1-2, the full variable domain is DAMVIQNPRYQVTQFGKPVTLSCSQTLNHNVMYWYQQKSSQAPKLLFHYYDKDFNNEADTPDNFQSRRPNTSFCFLDIRSPGLGDTAMYLCATSRDEGVGAYGHTFGSGTRLTVV.

The chain has TRBV4-2 and TRBJ2-1, with TRBD2 matching over 10 bases. CDR3 length: 14 amino acids. The V gene end was trimmed by 6 bases and the J gene end by 1 base; junction bases not matched to a gene: 0. The V gene's germline CDR1 is LGHNA and CDR2 YNFKEQ. The CDR3 protein is CASRTSGSYNEQFF. In DNA form, the CDR3 reads TGTGCCAGCAGGACTAGCGGGTCCTACAATGAGCAGTTCTTC.

This clone was seen only a few times. The chain recombines TRBV5-5 with TRBJ2-7; D is ambiguous. Germline-derived CDR1 and CDR2 are SGHKS and YYEKEE (reference sequence). The CDR3 is made up of 13 amino acids. The V end was cut by 2 bases, the J end by 4 bases, with 10 bases between. The CDR3 reads CASSFDLRYEQYV. The DNA for the CDR3 is TGTGCCAGCAGCTTCGATTTGAGGTACGAGCAGTACGTC.

The chain uses TRBV28 and TRBJ2-1; TRBD2 is a possible D gene (6 bases). CDR3 length: 14 residues. V was shortened by 3 bases and J by 7 bases, with 13 bases between the two germline ends. Germline CDR1 and CDR2: MDHEN and SYDVKM. The CDR3 DNA sequence: TGTGCCAGCAGTTTGGGCGGGGCAGTTAATGAGCAGTTCTTC. It codes for CASSLGGAVNEQFF.